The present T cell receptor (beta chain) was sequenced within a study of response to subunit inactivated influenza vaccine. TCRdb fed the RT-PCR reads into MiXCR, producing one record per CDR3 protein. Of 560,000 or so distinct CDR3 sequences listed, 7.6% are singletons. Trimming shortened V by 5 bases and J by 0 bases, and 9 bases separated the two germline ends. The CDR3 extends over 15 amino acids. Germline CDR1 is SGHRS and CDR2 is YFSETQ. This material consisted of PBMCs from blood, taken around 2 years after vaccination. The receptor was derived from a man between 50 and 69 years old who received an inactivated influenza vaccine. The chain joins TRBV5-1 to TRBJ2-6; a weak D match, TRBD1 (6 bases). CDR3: CASRGAPSGANVLTF. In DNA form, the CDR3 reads TGCGCCAGCAGGGGGGCCCCCTCTGGGGCCAACGTCCTGACTTTC.